These 21 T cell receptor beta chains were all obtained from the same sample, sequenced in a study of cytomegalovirus exposure and HLA in healthy donors. With 60 Vbeta and 13 Jbeta primers, the PCR was carried out. Measured with immunoSEQ multiplex PCR; TCRdb has only the in-frame clones, and not every one. The data contain 150,000 to 200,000 clones, 75% to 80% of them singletons. Sequencing was performed on PBMCs. These receptors originate from a man aged 40-50 years in good health and CMV-seropositive.

The gene calls are TRBV15 and TRBJ2-7, with 10 bases identical to TRBD2. V gave up 3 bases and J gave up 4 bases; unmatched junction bases: 15. This CDR3 region has 18 residues. Germline CDR1 LNHNV, CDR2 YYDKDF (reference sequence). CDR3 nucleotides: TGTGCCACCAGCAGTCCCTCGGGTAAGCGGGAGGGCCGGTACGAGCAGTACTTC. Encoded protein: CATSSPSGKREGRYEQYF.

This clone was observed a single time. V and J are TRBV6-1 and TRBJ2-7; TRBD2 matches 13 bases. Trimming cost V 5 bases and J 9 bases; bases outside gene matches: 10. In germline, CDR1 is MNHNS, CDR2 SASEGT. The CDR3 has 15 residues. The CDR3 reads CASSSPGTSGIGQYF. CDR3 coding DNA: TGTGCCAGCAGTTCCCCCGGGACTAGCGGGATTGGGCAGTACTTC.

This chain joins TRBV11-2 and TRBJ2-1; D gene uncertain. V lost 5 bases and J lost 6, with 11 bases in between. The CDR3 loop spans 13 amino acids. Germline-derived CDR1 and CDR2 are SGHAT and FQNNGV. The CDR3 nucleotides read TGTGCCAGCAGCCCCAGCGTAGGCAATGAGCAGTTCTTC. The encoded protein is CASSPSVGNEQFF.

The chain couples TRBV27 to TRBJ1-2; TRBD1 matches at 8 bases. V lost 5 bases to trimming and J lost 5 bases; unmatched junction nucleotides: 10. Germline lookup yields CDR1 MNHEY and CDR2 SMNVEV (reference sequence). This CDR3 contains 15 residues. The CDR3 sequence is CASSIPGGPAYGYTF. CDR3 in DNA: TGTGCCAGCAGTATACCAGGGGGCCCTGCTTATGGCTACACCTTC.

The chain uses TRBV5-6 and TRBJ2-7, with no clear D. The germline gives CDR1 SGHDT, CDR2 YYEEEE. Trimming removed 2 bases from V and 6 bases from J, with 6 bases in between. This CDR3 spans 11 amino acids. The CDR3 region has the DNA TGTGCCAGCAGCTTTCGTCTCGAGCAGTACTTC. Its translation is CASSFRLEQYF.

V is TRBV10-3 and J is TRBJ1-2; 7 nucleotides align to TRBD1. The CDR3 sequence is 15 residues long. Germline loops: CDR1 ENHRY, CDR2 SYGVKD. The V gene end was trimmed by 2 bases and the J gene end by 5 bases; junction bases not matched to a gene: 8. The CDR3 reads CAISEDSTGNYGYTF. CDR3 in DNA: TGTGCCATCAGTGAGGACTCGACAGGGAATTATGGCTACACCTTC.

This clone appeared a single time. This sequence joins TRBV11-2 and TRBJ2-5; a weak D match, TRBD1 (5 bases). Between the trimmed V and J ends, which lost 4 bases and 1 base, there was a span of 10 bases. This CDR3 comprises 14 residues. CDR1 is SGHAT, CDR2 FQNNGV, per germline. The CDR3 DNA is TGTGCCAGCAGCTGGGGCAAAGGCCAAGAGACCCAGTACTTC. This encodes CASSWGKGQETQYF. The whole variable domain, filled in from reference TRBV11-2 and TRBJ2-5, reads EAGVAQSPRYKIIEKRQSVAFWCNPISGHATLYWYQQILGQGPKLLIQFQNNGVVDDSQLPKDRFSAERLKGVDSTLKIQPAKLEDSAVYLCASSWGKGQETQYFGPGTRLLVL.

The chain employs TRBV5-5 and TRBJ1-1; D uncertain. The CDR3 is 14 amino acids. Trimming left V 1 base short and J 4 bases short, with 11 bases between. CDR1 is SGHKS, CDR2 YYEKEE, per germline (reference sequence). In nucleotides, the CDR3 is TGTGCCAGCAGCTTGTTCTACAGCCCCACTGAAGCTTTCTTT. Translation gives CASSLFYSPTEAFF.

The rearrangement uses TRBV7-9 and TRBJ2-1, with 8 bases lining up with TRBD2. The CDR3 has 16 amino acids. J gave up 6 bases and V 5 bases, and 12 bases lay outside the gene matches. The germline V gene encodes CDR1 SEHNR and CDR2 FQNEAQ (reference sequence). The CDR3 DNA sequence: TGTGCCAGCAGCCGGGGGGGGCGGGAAAGGGCCAATGAGCAGTTCTTC. This encodes CASSRGGRERANEQFF.

V gene TRBV7-9 combines with J gene TRBJ1-2, with D unresolved. CDR1 SEHNR and CDR2 FQNEAQ come from the germline V gene (reference sequence). The CDR3 runs 16 residues. Deletions cut 1 base from V and 0 bases from J, with 12 bases between. CDR3 nucleotide sequence: TGTGCCAGCAGCTTAGTCGCGGCAGAAGCTAACTATGGCTACACCTTC. As protein: CASSLVAAEANYGYTF.

This clone was counted only a few times. The chain employs TRBV5-1 and TRBJ1-1; D might be TRBD1 (6 bases). V dropped 1 base and J dropped 3 bases, with 7 bases sitting between them. Germline CDR1 reads SGHRS; CDR2 reads YFSETQ. The length of the CDR3 is 13 residues. CDR3 nucleotide sequence: TGCGCCAGCAGCTTGAACAGGGACACTGAAGCTTTCTTT. Its protein is CASSLNRDTEAFF.

The rearrangement links TRBV6-5 to TRBJ1-1; D might be TRBD1 (6 bases). This CDR3 is 15 amino acids long. Germline CDR1 and CDR2: MNHEY and SVGAGI. Trimming shortened V by 0 bases and J by 1 base, and 9 bases separated the two germline ends. CDR3 amino acids: CASSYSDRSNTEAFF. CDR3 DNA sequence: TGTGCCAGCAGTTACTCAGACAGGTCGAACACTGAAGCTTTCTTT.

The V gene is TRBV7-3, the J gene TRBJ1-2; possibly TRBD1 for D (5 bases). In germline, CDR1 is SGHTA, CDR2 FQGTGA. This CDR3 has 13 amino acids. Between the trimmed V and J ends, which lost 5 bases and 8 bases, there was a span of 15 bases. The CDR3 DNA reads TGTGCCAGCAGCCTCAACCAGGGAAAAGGCTACACCTTC. It encodes CASSLNQGKGYTF. Full variable domain (rest looked up from reference TRBV7-3 and TRBJ1-2): GAGVSQTPSNKVTEKGKYVELRCDPISGHTALYWYRQSLGQGPEFLIYFQGTGAADDSGLPNDRFFAVRPEGSVSTLKIQRTERGDSAVYLCASSLNQGKGYTFGSGTRLTVV.

This chain uses TRBV9 with TRBJ1-3; TRBD1 matches 7 bases. Per the germline V gene, CDR1 is SGDLS and CDR2 is YYNGEE. The CDR3 totals 15 residues. V was pared by 3 bases and J by 4 bases, with 7 bases of the junction left unmatched. CDR3 region: CASSAQGLSGNTIYF. DNA for the CDR3: TGTGCCAGCAGCGCACAGGGGCTTAGCGGAAACACCATATATTTT.

The gene calls are TRBV10-3 and TRBJ2-1; TRBD1 aligns across 8 bases. CDR3 length: 15 amino acids. V gave up 3 bases and J gave up 5 bases; unmatched junction bases: 6. Looked up from germline, CDR1 is ENHRY and CDR2 is SYGVKD. The CDR3 region is CAISETGTGNNEQFF. CDR3 nucleotide sequence: TGTGCCATCAGTGAAACCGGGACAGGCAACAATGAGCAGTTCTTC.

The gene calls are TRBV25-1 and TRBJ2-2; tentatively, D is TRBD1 (6 bases). From germline, CDR1 is MGHDK and CDR2 SYGVNS. CDR3 size: 18 residues. Trimming removed 6 bases at V and 0 bases at J, with 20 bases between. The CDR3 sequence: CASSLRVGAYANTGELFF. The CDR3 DNA is TGTGCCAGCAGCCTACGAGTGGGGGCGTACGCGAACACCGGGGAGCTGTTTTTT.

The chain links TRBV30 to TRBJ2-7, with D possibly being TRBD1 (7 bases). Germline V gene sequence: CDR1 GTSNPN, CDR2 SVGIG (reference sequence). V gave up 3 bases and J gave up 6 bases, with 12 bases separating them. The CDR3 extends over 12 amino acids. The CDR3 DNA sequence: TGTGCCTGGAGGCGACAGGGAGGCGAGCAGTACTTC. Translated: CAWRRQGGEQYF.

This clone was counted only a few times. The J gene is TRBJ2-3, the V gene TRBV6-4; 9 nucleotides match TRBD1. The CDR3 totals 14 residues. Germline lookup yields CDR1 MRHNA and CDR2 SNTAGT. After removal of 4 bases from V and 1 base from J, the junction contained 0 bases not matched to a gene. For the CDR3, the DNA is TGTGCCAGCAGTGGACAGGGGGGCACAGATACGCAGTATTTT. Its translation: CASSGQGGTDTQYF.

The chain links TRBV7-8 to TRBJ2-3; 7 nucleotides agree with TRBD2. The CDR3 runs 17 residues. V gave up 4 bases and J gave up 4 bases; unmatched junction bases: 14. The germline V gene encodes CDR1 SGHVS and CDR2 FQNEAQ. The CDR3 sequence is CASSSRAAGVLPDTQYF. CDR3 bases: TGTGCCAGCAGCTCCCGTGCGGCGGGAGTGCTGCCAGATACGCAGTATTTT.

The V call is TRBV15, the J call TRBJ1-1; TRBD1 might be the D (5 bases). This CDR3 has 15 amino acids. The V gene's germline CDR1 is LNHNV and CDR2 YYDKDF (reference sequence). Trimming took off 1 base at V and 4 bases at J, with 13 bases between the two ends. The CDR3 DNA reads TGTGCCACCAGCAGAGTCTTCGCAGGGTTCACTGAAGCTTTCTTT. Amino acids: CATSRVFAGFTEAFF.

The V gene is TRBV9, the J gene TRBJ1-1, with TRBD1 identical over 8 bases. Germline V gives CDR1 SGDLS, CDR2 YYNGEE. This CDR3 spans 14 amino acids. V lost 4 bases to trimming and J lost 0 bases; unmatched junction nucleotides: 2. The CDR3 is CASSRQGLNTEAFF. The CDR3 region has the DNA TGTGCCAGCAGCCGACAGGGGCTGAACACTGAAGCTTTCTTT.